This TCR beta chain was observed in a study of blood T cell repertoires in COVID-19. CDR1 is KGHSH and CDR2 is LQKENI in the germline V gene. J was trimmed by 1 base and V by 6 bases; bases with no gene match: 4. The CDR3 sequence is 15 residues long. Original processing methods: Using reference gene primer amplification, nucleated cell counts were estimated. The method was immunoSEQ multiplex PCR; TCRdb's version includes in-frame clones alone and lacks a portion of them. V and J calls and clone size are copied from that table; D and trimming were computed from the DNA. The sample records about 150,000 clones, about 80% being singletons.

The material sequenced was peripheral blood. The source is a man between 65 and 79 years old with acute or convalescent COVID-19. The gene calls are TRBV18 and TRBJ2-2; 8 bases are a match to TRBD1. In nucleotides, the CDR3 is TGTGCCAGCTCTCAAGGACAGGGGAACACCGGGGAGCTGTTTTTT. Protein sequence: CASSQGQGNTGELFF.